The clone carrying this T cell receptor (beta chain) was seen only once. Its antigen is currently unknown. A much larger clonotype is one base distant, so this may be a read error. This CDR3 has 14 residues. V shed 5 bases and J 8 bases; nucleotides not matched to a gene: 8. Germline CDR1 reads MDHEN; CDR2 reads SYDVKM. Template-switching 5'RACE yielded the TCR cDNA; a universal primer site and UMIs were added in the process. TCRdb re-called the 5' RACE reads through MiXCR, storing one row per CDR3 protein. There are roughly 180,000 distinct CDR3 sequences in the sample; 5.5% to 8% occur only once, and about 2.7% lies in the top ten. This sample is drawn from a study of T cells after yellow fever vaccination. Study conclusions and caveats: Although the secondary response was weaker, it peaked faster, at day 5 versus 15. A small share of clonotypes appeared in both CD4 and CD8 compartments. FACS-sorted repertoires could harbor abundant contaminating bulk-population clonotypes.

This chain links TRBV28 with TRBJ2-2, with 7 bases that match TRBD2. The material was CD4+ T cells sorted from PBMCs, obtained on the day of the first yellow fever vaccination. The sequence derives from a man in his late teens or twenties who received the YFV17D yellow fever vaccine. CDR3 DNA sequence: TGTGCCAGCAGTGCCCTCGGGAGGCCTGGGGAGCTGTTTTTT. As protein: CASSALGRPGELFF.